These 3 T cell receptor beta chains originate from one sample sequenced in a study of T cells after yellow fever vaccination. TCRdb called the 5' RACE reads again in MiXCR, with one record for every CDR3 protein. This sample yields around 590,000 distinct CDR3 sequences, of which 12% are seen a single time; approximately 15% belongs to the top ten. The sample here was PBMCs, taken on the day of the yellow fever booster vaccination. The source of these receptors is a man in his thirties or forties who received the YFV17D yellow fever vaccine.

This clonotype was seen a few times. The chain couples TRBV7-9 to TRBJ2-1, with 8 positions matching TRBD2. This CDR3 has 15 residues. J was trimmed by 6 bases and V by 4 bases; bases with no gene match: 8. Per the germline V gene, CDR1 is SEHNR and CDR2 is FQNEAQ (reference sequence). As DNA, the CDR3 is TGTGCCAGCAGCTCCTTACGGGAGGGTGTCAATGAGCAGTTCTTC. Its translation: CASSSLREGVNEQFF. Full variable domain (remainder filled in from reference TRBV7-9 and TRBJ2-1): DTGVSQNPRHKITKRGQNVTFRCDPISEHNRLYWYRQTLGQGPEFLTYFQNEAQLEKSRLLSDRFSAERPKGSFSTLEIQRTEQGDSAMYLCASSSLREGVNEQFFGPGTRLTVL.

The CDR3, as DNA: TGTGCCAGCAGCTCCCGGGTTAGCGGGAGTTCCTACAATGAGCAGTTCTTC. It encodes CASSSRVSGSSYNEQFF. The chain has TRBV7-9 and TRBJ2-1, with 9 bases matching TRBD2. Germline assignment: CDR1 SEHNR and CDR2 FQNEAQ (reference sequence). The CDR3 runs to 17 residues. Trimming removed 4 bases from V and 1 base from J; junction bases left unmatched: 8.

V usage is TRBV27 and J usage is TRBJ2-1; perhaps TRBD1 as D (5 bases). V gave up 5 bases and J gave up 10 bases, with 15 bases separating them. This CDR3 region has 13 residues. The germline V gene has CDR1 MNHEY and CDR2 SMNVEV (reference sequence). CDR3 in DNA: TGTGCCAGCAGTCCCCTTAGGGGTTCGGAGCAGTTCTTC. Amino acids: CASSPLRGSEQFF.